One T cell receptor (beta chain) is described in this entry. TCRdb's table, derived via immunoSEQ multiplex PCR, lists solely in-frame clones and lacks some. There are over 250,000 clones in the sample; around 84% occur only once, and about 5% lies in the top ten. Cohort allocation depended upon clinical history that participants reported. A COVID-19 case had been met by exposed participants during the 2 weeks before study entry. Germline values: CDR1 MGHDK, CDR2 SYGVNS. This CDR3 is built from 13 residues. Trimming took 4 bases from V and 5 from J; bases not matched to a gene: 3. The data originate from a study of blood T cell repertoires in COVID-19. About the research overall: The United States, Italy and Spain were the sources of the acute and convalescent COVID-19 samples. In each case, the material was cDNA or gDNA derived from T cells, B-cell-depleted T cells, or PBMCs.

The sequenced material came from PBMCs or T cells enriched from blood (not recorded which). The TCR comes from a man aged 35 to 55 who had been exposed to COVID-19. The chain joins TRBV25-1 to TRBJ1-1; 8 bases fit TRBD1. CDR3 amino acids: CASSVRDRTEAFF. The CDR3 DNA is TGTGCCAGCAGTGTCCGGGACAGGACTGAAGCTTTCTTT. Looking up the rest from reference TRBV25-1 and TRBJ1-1 gives the full variable domain: EADIYQTPRYLVIGTGKKITLECSQTMGHDKMYWYQQDPGMELHLIHYSYGVNSTEKGDLSSESTVSRIRTEHFPLTLESARPSHTSQYLCASSVRDRTEAFFGQGTRLTVV.